This T cell receptor (beta chain) was sequenced for a study of T-cell memory formation after mild COVID-19. Overall study: TCR clusters mostly belonged to single donors. General observations from the study: CD4+ clones that contracted lay mainly in CM and EM; CD8+ ones lay in EMRA. Among clones contracting day 15 to 85, CD4/CD8 was balanced, whereas later expanders leaned CD4+.

MiXCR was run by TCRdb on the 5' RACE reads, yielding one entry per CDR3 protein. The sample lists 250,000 to 300,000 distinct CDR3 sequences; around 15% were seen once. As for this clonotype: Its matching antigen is unknown.

This CDR3 contains 16 residues. CDR1 and CDR2 from the germline V gene are SGHRS and YFSETQ. With 0 bases removed from V and 5 bases from J, the gap between germline ends came to 18 bases. What was sequenced was PBMCs or a T cell subset sorted from them (not recorded which). The TCR originated in a man aged 18 to 30 who had mild COVID-19 (a few samples of this study predate the infection). Cell type and time point are not known. The rearrangement links TRBV5-1 to TRBJ2-7; weak D call: TRBD2 (6 bases). The CDR3 sequence is CASSLGGVAPADEQYV. CDR3 bases: TGCGCCAGCAGCTTGGGCGGGGTTGCCCCAGCGGACGAGCAGTACGTC.